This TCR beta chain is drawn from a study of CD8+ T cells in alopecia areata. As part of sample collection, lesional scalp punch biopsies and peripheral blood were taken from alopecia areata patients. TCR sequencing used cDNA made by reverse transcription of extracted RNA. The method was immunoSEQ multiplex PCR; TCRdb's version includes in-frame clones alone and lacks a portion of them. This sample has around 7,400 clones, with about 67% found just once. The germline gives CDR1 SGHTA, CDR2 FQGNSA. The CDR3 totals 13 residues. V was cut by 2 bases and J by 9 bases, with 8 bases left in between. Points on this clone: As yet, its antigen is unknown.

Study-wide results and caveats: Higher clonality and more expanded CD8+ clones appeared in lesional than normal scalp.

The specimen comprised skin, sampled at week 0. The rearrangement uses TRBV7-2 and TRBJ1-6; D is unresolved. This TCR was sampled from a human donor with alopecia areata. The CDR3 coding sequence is TGTGCCAGCAGCTTACGAAGAGGTTCACCCCTCCACTTT. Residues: CASSLRRGSPLHF.